This entry is about one TCR beta chain. This specimen belongs to a study of molecular identifiers for immune sequencing clone quantification. The CDR3 runs 16 residues. Germline V CDR1 and CDR2: SQVTM, ANQGSEA. V lost 1 base and J lost 2; bases outside the gene matches: 5. One entry per CDR3 protein, called by TCRdb with MiXCR from the PCR reads. The table has roughly 100,000 distinct CDR3 sequences, around 30% seen once; the top ten hold about 9.7%. The sample taken for sequencing was naive CD8+ T cells from blood, with Jurkat cell RNA spiked in. Subset denoted: FACS-sorted CD8+CD4-CCR7+CD45RA+ naive T cells. The chain recombines TRBV29-1 with TRBJ2-5; 12 bases line up with TRBD2. The TCR originated in a human donor in good health. Some libraries in this study had Jurkat cell RNA spiked in. This CDR3 reads CSVEVLAGGIQETQYF. The CDR3 bases are TGCAGCGTTGAAGTGCTAGCGGGAGGGATTCAAGAGACCCAGTACTTC.